Following are 29 T cell receptor beta chains from one sample sequenced in a study of cytomegalovirus exposure and HLA in healthy donors. It was with 60 Vbeta and 13 Jbeta primers that the PCR ran. TCRdb keeps only in-frame clones here, not all; method: immunoSEQ multiplex PCR. In the table there are 150,000 to 200,000 clones, about four fifths of which are singletons. The source material was PBMCs. These receptors were collected from a woman between 45 and 60 years old in good health and CMV-seropositive.

The chain couples TRBV7-2 to TRBJ2-7; 7 bases match TRBD1. The CDR3 is 17 amino acids. Germline V gives CDR1 SGHTA, CDR2 FQGNSA. J lost 6 bases, V lost 1 base, and 15 bases had no gene match. CDR3 DNA sequence: TGTGCCAGCAGCTTAGAAGCAGGGGGACCCTTCGGTTCCGAGCAGTACTTC. Protein sequence: CASSLEAGGPFGSEQYF.

This chain joins TRBV7-8 and TRBJ2-5; 7 positions match TRBD1. The J call is uncertain, as TRBJ2-7 better fits the DNA end. This CDR3 is built from 15 residues. Germline lookup yields CDR1 SGHVS and CDR2 FQNEAQ. The CDR3 here is CASSLEGAVGYEQYF. DNA of the CDR3: TGTGCCAGCAGCTTAGAGGGGGCGGTAGGGTACGAGCAGTACTTC.

The rearrangement links TRBV7-2 to TRBJ2-7; D not resolved. V was pared by 4 bases and J by 8 bases, with 15 bases between. The length of the CDR3 is 13 residues. CDR1 is SGHTA, CDR2 FQGNSA, per germline. The CDR3 here is CASSSTETTQQYF. As DNA, the CDR3 is TGTGCCAGCAGCTCGACGGAAACTACGCAGCAGTACTTC.

This sequence joins TRBV15 and TRBJ2-7; 7 bases agree with TRBD2. CDR3 length equals 16 residues. V shed 0 bases, J shed 7 bases, and the junction held 12 bases outside the gene matches. Germline V gene data show CDR1 as LNHNV and CDR2 as YYDKDF (reference sequence). Here the CDR3 reads CATSRERTRGVWEQYF. CDR3 nucleotides: TGTGCCACCAGCAGAGAGAGGACTAGGGGTGTTTGGGAGCAGTACTTC. Full variable domain (rest looked up from reference TRBV15 and TRBJ2-7): DAMVIQNPRYQVTQFGKPVTLSCSQTLNHNVMYWYQQKSSQAPKLLFHYYDKDFNNEADTPDNFQSRRPNTSFCFLDIRSPGLGDTAMYLCATSRERTRGVWEQYFGPGTRLTVT.

The rearrangement uses TRBV29-1 and TRBJ1-1, with D maybe TRBD1 (5 bases). The germline V gene has CDR1 SQVTM and CDR2 ANQGSEA. The V and J ends lost 3 bases and 5 bases respectively, with 13 bases between them. The CDR3 covers 13 residues. CDR3 protein: CSVESDGGTEAFF. The DNA of the CDR3 is TGCAGCGTTGAGTCTGACGGGGGGACTGAAGCTTTCTTT. Supplemented by reference TRBV29-1 and TRBJ1-1, the full variable domain reads SAVISQKPSRDICQRGTSLTIQCQVDSQVTMMFWYRQQPGQSLTLIATANQGSEATYESGFVIDKFPISRPNLTFSTLTVSNMSPEDSSIYLCSVESDGGTEAFFGQGTRLTVV.

The J gene is TRBJ2-7, the V gene TRBV9; maybe TRBD1 (6 bases). V dropped 0 bases and J dropped 10 bases, with 17 bases sitting between them. The CDR3 has 14 amino acids. Germline V gene sequence: CDR1 SGDLS, CDR2 YYNGEE. The CDR3 spells CASSVDGADRHQYF. Written as DNA, the CDR3 is TGTGCCAGCAGCGTAGATGGAGCGGACAGACATCAGTACTTC.

The chain recombines TRBV29-1 with TRBJ2-1, with a possible D match to TRBD2 (6 bases). This CDR3 is 17 amino acids long. Germline CDR1 reads SQVTM; CDR2 reads ANQGSEA. The V end lost 6 bases, the J end lost 0 bases, and 21 bases lay between the germline ends. This chain's CDR3 is CSVGGLRGVSSYNEQFF. DNA for the CDR3: TGCAGCGTCGGAGGGCTGCGGGGAGTGAGCTCCTACAATGAGCAGTTCTTC.

Notes on this clone: Germline and junction disagree at one end, which may indicate a read error. The chain couples TRBV7-7 to TRBJ1-1; 9 positions agree with TRBD1. CDR3 length equals 14 residues. Germline CDR1 is SSHAT and CDR2 is FNYEAQ (reference sequence). The CDR3 DNA sequence: TGTGCTAGCAGTACAGGGGGCCCGAACACTGAAGCTTTCTTT. Translating gives CASSTGGPNTEAFF.

This chain uses TRBV9 with TRBJ2-1; the D gene is possibly TRBD2 (6 bases). The germline CDR1 and CDR2 sequences are SGDLS and YYNGEE. V gave up 3 bases and J gave up 0 bases, with 10 bases separating them. The length of the CDR3 is 15 residues. DNA of the CDR3: TGTGCCAGCAGCGGGAGGGGTAGCTCCTACAATGAGCAGTTCTTC. Translating it yields CASSGRGSSYNEQFF.

The chain has TRBV11-2 and TRBJ1-6; unclear D gene. The germline V gene has CDR1 SGHAT and CDR2 FQNNGV. With 5 bases removed from V and 0 bases from J, the gap between germline ends came to 5 bases. The length of the CDR3 is 14 residues. CDR3 protein: CASSPGSYNSPLHF. The CDR3 nucleotides read TGTGCCAGCAGCCCCGGCTCCTATAATTCACCCCTCCACTTT. Full variable domain (remainder filled in from reference TRBV11-2 and TRBJ1-6): EAGVAQSPRYKIIEKRQSVAFWCNPISGHATLYWYQQILGQGPKLLIQFQNNGVVDDSQLPKDRFSAERLKGVDSTLKIQPAKLEDSAVYLCASSPGSYNSPLHFGNGTRLTVT.

This chain connects TRBV27 to TRBJ2-5; 8 nucleotides match TRBD2. The J call may not be correct, given that the DNA end is closer to TRBJ2-7. Germline V CDR1 and CDR2: MNHEY, SMNVEV (reference sequence). The CDR3 length is 15 residues. CDR3 sequence reads: CASSPPAGEMNEQYF. The CDR3 DNA follows: TGTGCCAGCAGTCCGCCAGCGGGGGAAATGAACGAGCAGTACTTC.

The genes are TRBV28 and TRBJ1-2; no reliable D call. Germline CDR1 is MDHEN and CDR2 is SYDVKM. The CDR3 has 15 residues. V lost 3 bases and J 5 bases, leaving 16 bases between the germline ends. The CDR3 sequence: CASSLAGSLFYGYTF. The CDR3 region has the DNA TGTGCCAGCAGTTTGGCAGGATCCCTATTTTATGGCTACACCTTC.

The V and J genes are TRBV7-9 and TRBJ1-6, with 7 bases identical to TRBD1. The CDR3 consists of 13 residues. Germline CDR1 is SEHNR and CDR2 is FQNEAQ (reference sequence). V trimming: 1 base; J trimming: 9 bases; junction bases outside the gene matches: 0. The CDR3 DNA reads as TGTGCCAGCAGCTTAGGACAGGGTTCACCCCTCCACTTT. Translation gives CASSLGQGSPLHF.

The V call is TRBV6-1, the J call TRBJ1-4, with 7 nucleotides matching TRBD1. This CDR3 contains 13 residues. J was trimmed by 8 bases and V by 1 base; bases with no gene match: 1. The germline V gene has CDR1 MNHNS and CDR2 SASEGT. In nucleotides, the CDR3 is TGTGCCAGCAGTGAAGTACAGGGGGAAAAACTGTTTTTT. Its translation: CASSEVQGEKLFF.

The V and J genes are TRBV7-9 and TRBJ2-5, with 13 bases matching TRBD2. The J call is in doubt because the DNA end fits TRBJ2-7 better. The CDR3 length is 16 residues. Germline values: CDR1 SEHNR, CDR2 FQNEAQ (reference sequence). DNA of the CDR3: TGTGCCAGCAGCTCACTAGCGGGAGGGCGGTACTACGAGCAGTACTTC. Translation: CASSSLAGGRYYEQYF.

This clone came up a few times. J is TRBJ2-1 and V is TRBV18; 10 nucleotides line up with TRBD2. This CDR3 comprises 15 residues. CDR1 KGHSH and CDR2 LQKENI come from the germline V gene. Trimming cost V 1 base and J 9 bases; bases outside gene matches: 6. The CDR3 DNA reads TGTGCCAGCTCACCACTCAGCGGGGGGGCCAGTGAGCAGTTCTTC. Translating it yields CASSPLSGGASEQFF. Full variable domain (remainder filled in from reference TRBV18 and TRBJ2-1): NAGVMQNPRHLVRRRGQEARLRCSPMKGHSHVYWYRQLPEEGLKFMVYLQKENIIDESGMPKERFSAEFPKEGPSILRIQQVVRGDSAAYFCASSPLSGGASEQFFGPGTRLTVL.

This clone was detected once. This sequence joins TRBV7-9 and TRBJ2-7; D unresolved. Looked up from germline, CDR1 is SEHNR and CDR2 is FQNEAQ (reference sequence). The V and J ends lost 3 bases and 3 bases respectively, with 3 bases between them. The CDR3 has 11 residues. The CDR3 DNA reads as TGTGCCAGCAGCTTCCACTACGAGCAGTACTTC. Encoded protein: CASSFHYEQYF.

This clone was found a few times. The chain combines TRBV4-2 with TRBJ1-2; TRBD1 might be the D (6 bases). Trimming pared 2 bases from V and 8 bases from J, leaving 15 bases between. The CDR3 spans 14 residues. Germline loops: CDR1 LGHNA, CDR2 YNFKEQ. The CDR3 loop is CASSQPSGRGGYTF. CDR3 sequence (DNA): TGTGCCAGCAGCCAACCAAGTGGCAGGGGCGGCTACACCTTC.

The J gene is TRBJ2-7, the V gene TRBV7-9, with 7 positions matching TRBD2. J lost 2 bases, V lost 3 bases, and 7 bases had no gene match. This CDR3 comprises 15 residues. Germline V CDR1 and CDR2: SEHNR, FQNEAQ (reference sequence). CDR3 sequence (DNA): TGTGCCAGCAGCTTTGAGTATGGGGGGGCCTACGAGCAGTACTTC. Translation: CASSFEYGGAYEQYF.

The chain uses TRBV7-2 and TRBJ2-5; a possible D gene is TRBD2 (6 bases). V lost 5 bases to trimming and J lost 2 bases, with 9 bases between them. Germline lookup yields CDR1 SGHTA and CDR2 FQGNSA. The CDR3 contains 13 residues. This CDR3 reads CASSGGWQETQYF. CDR3 sequence (DNA): TGTGCCAGCAGCGGAGGGTGGCAAGAGACCCAGTACTTC.

With respect to this clone: A junction end diverges from the germline sequence, so it may reflect a read error. This chain uses TRBV29-1 with TRBJ1-1; a weak D match, TRBD1 (5 bases). CDR1 and CDR2 (germline): SQVTM, ANQGSEA. The CDR3 sequence is 11 residues long. DNA of the CDR3: TGCAGCGTTGATCTATCCTGGACAACCCACTTT. As protein: CSVDLSWTTHF. The variable domain in full, completed from reference TRBV29-1 and TRBJ1-1, reads SAVISQKPSRDICQRGTSLTIQCQVDSQVTMMFWYRQQPGQSLTLIATANQGSEATYESGFVIDKFPISRPNLTFSTLTVSNMSPEDSSIYLCSVDLSWTTHFGQGTRLTVV.

The rearrangement links TRBV4-2 to TRBJ1-1; possible D gene TRBD1, 5 bases. The CDR3 covers 15 residues. The ends were cut back, 1 base at V and 6 bases at J, with 15 bases in the middle. CDR1 is LGHNA and CDR2 is YNFKEQ in the germline V gene. The CDR3 nucleotides are TGTGCCAGCAGCCAAGGGGGCCGAAGGGAGGCTGAAGCTTTCTTT. Encoded protein: CASSQGGRREAEAFF.

A remark on this clone: The junction departs from the called germline gene at one end, perhaps through a read error. The chain employs TRBV7-9 and TRBJ1-5, with unresolved D. The CDR3 is made up of 17 amino acids. CDR1 SEHNR and CDR2 FQNEAQ come from the germline V gene (reference sequence). The CDR3 coding sequence is TGTTCCAGCAGCGCCAATTCCCGGGGAGGAGTCAATCAGCCCCAGCATTTT. Amino acids: CSSSANSRGGVNQPQHF.

This chain uses TRBV18 with TRBJ2-7, with D tentatively TRBD2 (7 bases). The V and J ends lost 6 bases and 5 bases respectively, with 17 bases between them. Germline V CDR1 and CDR2: KGHSH, LQKENI. The CDR3 is 14 residues long. The CDR3 loop reads CASSIVGGANEQYF. In DNA form, the CDR3 reads TGTGCCAGCTCCATCGTGGGGGGGGCGAACGAGCAGTACTTC.

V is TRBV6-5 and J is TRBJ1-1; TRBD1 matches 9 bases. CDR1 and CDR2 from the germline V gene are MNHEY and SVGAGI. This CDR3 is built from 15 residues. V lost 6 bases and J lost 6; bases outside the gene matches: 11. The CDR3 sequence is CASRKGDRVNPEAFF. The CDR3 DNA reads as TGTGCCAGCAGAAAGGGGGACAGGGTTAACCCTGAAGCTTTCTTT.

The rearrangement joins TRBV25-1 to TRBJ1-5; no clear D. The CDR3 has 12 amino acids. Looked up from germline, CDR1 is MGHDK and CDR2 is SYGVNS. Deletions cut 5 bases from V and 7 bases from J, with 9 bases between. DNA for the CDR3: TGTGCCAGCAGTAGTGCGGGGCAGCCCCAGCATTTT. Translating it yields CASSSAGQPQHF. Using reference TRBV25-1 and TRBJ1-5 for the parts outside the CDR3, the full variable domain is EADIYQTPRYLVIGTGKKITLECSQTMGHDKMYWYQQDPGMELHLIHYSYGVNSTEKGDLSSESTVSRIRTEHFPLTLESARPSHTSQYLCASSSAGQPQHFGDGTRLSIL.

This sequence joins TRBV18 and TRBJ2-2; 12 bases map to TRBD2. The germline CDR1 and CDR2 sequences are KGHSH and LQKENI. The CDR3 extends over 17 amino acids. V was pared by 1 base and J by 1 base, with 1 base of the junction left unmatched. CDR3 DNA sequence: TGTGCCAGCTCACCACAGACTAGCGGGGGGAACACCGGGGAGCTGTTTTTT. This sequence encodes CASSPQTSGGNTGELFF.

This clone was detected only once. The V call is TRBV28, the J call TRBJ2-7; 11 bases align to TRBD1. The CDR3 has 13 residues. Per germline, CDR1 MDHEN and CDR2 SYDVKM. Trimming removed 10 bases from V and 4 bases from J; junction bases left unmatched: 6. The CDR3 here is CAIGDRGFYEQYF. The CDR3 region has the DNA TGTGCCATTGGGGACAGGGGGTTTTACGAGCAGTACTTC.

The CDR3 nucleotides are TGTGCCAGCAGTTTATGGGGGGACAGGGGAATTGGCTACACCTTC. Amino acids: CASSLWGDRGIGYTF. The J gene is TRBJ1-2, the V gene TRBV27; 10 positions match TRBD1. The CDR3 is 15 amino acids. The germline V gene has CDR1 MNHEY and CDR2 SMNVEV (reference sequence). Germline trimming cut 1 base from V and 7 bases from J; bases unmatched to any gene: 6.